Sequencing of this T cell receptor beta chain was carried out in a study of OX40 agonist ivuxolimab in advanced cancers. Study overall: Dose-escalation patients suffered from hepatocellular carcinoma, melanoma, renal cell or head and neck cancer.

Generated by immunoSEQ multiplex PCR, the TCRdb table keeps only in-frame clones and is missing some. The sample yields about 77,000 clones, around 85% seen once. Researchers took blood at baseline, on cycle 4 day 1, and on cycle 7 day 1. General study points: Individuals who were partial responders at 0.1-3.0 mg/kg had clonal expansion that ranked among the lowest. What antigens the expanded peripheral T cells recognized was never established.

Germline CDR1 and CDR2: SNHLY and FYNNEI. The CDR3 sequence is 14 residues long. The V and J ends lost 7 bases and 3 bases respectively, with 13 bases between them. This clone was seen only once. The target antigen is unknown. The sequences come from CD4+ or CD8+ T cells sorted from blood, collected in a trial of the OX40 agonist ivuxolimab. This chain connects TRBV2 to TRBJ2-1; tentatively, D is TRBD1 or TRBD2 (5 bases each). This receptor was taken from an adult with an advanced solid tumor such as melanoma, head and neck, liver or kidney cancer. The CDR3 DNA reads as TGTGCCAGCAAGGGAGACAGAAACTACAATGAGCAGTTCTTC. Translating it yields CASKGDRNYNEQFF.